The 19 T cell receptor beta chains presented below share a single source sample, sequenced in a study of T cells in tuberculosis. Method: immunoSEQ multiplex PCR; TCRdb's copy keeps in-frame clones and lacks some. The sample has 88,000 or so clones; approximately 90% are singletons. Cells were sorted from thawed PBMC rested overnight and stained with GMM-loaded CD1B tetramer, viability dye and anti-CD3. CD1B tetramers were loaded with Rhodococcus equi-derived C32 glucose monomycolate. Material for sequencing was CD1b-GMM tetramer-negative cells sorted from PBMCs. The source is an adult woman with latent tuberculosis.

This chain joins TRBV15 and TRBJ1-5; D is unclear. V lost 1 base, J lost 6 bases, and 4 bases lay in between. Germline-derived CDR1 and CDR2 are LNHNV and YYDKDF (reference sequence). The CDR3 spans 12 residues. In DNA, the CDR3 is TGTGCCACCAGCAGAGTATTTCAGCCCCAGCATTTT. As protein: CATSRVFQPQHF.

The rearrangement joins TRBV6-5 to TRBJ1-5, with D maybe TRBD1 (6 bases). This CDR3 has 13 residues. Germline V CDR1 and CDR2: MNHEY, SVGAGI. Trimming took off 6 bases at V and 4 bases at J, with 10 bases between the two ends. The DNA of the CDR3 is TGTGCCAGCAGCCCGACAGGAAATCAGCCCCAGCATTTT. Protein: CASSPTGNQPQHF.

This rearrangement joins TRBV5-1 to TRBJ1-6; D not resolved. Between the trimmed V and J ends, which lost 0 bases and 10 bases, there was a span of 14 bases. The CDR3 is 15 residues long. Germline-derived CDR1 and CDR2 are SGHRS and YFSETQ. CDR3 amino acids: CASSLEPGAASPLHF. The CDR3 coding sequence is TGCGCCAGCAGCTTGGAGCCAGGCGCCGCCTCACCCCTCCACTTT.

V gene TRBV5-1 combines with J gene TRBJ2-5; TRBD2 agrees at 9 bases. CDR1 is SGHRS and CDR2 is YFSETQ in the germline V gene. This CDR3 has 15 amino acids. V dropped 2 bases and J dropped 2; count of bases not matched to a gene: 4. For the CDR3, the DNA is TGCGCCAGCAGCTTTGGCCTAGCGGGGCAAGAGACCCAGTACTTC. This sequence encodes CASSFGLAGQETQYF.

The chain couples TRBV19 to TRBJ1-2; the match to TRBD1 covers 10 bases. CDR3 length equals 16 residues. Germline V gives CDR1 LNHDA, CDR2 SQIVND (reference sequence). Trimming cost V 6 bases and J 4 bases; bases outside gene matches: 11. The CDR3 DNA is TGTGCCAGTAGAAGATCCCCGGGACAGGGGTTCTATGGCTACACCTTC. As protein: CASRRSPGQGFYGYTF. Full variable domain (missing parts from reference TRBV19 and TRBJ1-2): DGGITQSPKYLFRKEGQNVTLSCEQNLNHDAMYWYRQDPGQGLRLIYYSQIVNDFQKGDIAEGYSVSREKKESFPLTVTSAQKNPTAFYLCASRRSPGQGFYGYTFGSGTRLTVV.

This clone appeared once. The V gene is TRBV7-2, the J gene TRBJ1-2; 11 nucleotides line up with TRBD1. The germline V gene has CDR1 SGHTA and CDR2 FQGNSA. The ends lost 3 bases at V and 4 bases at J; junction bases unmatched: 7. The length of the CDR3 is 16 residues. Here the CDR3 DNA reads TGTGCCAGCAGCTTGGACAGGGGGCTGGTGAGCTATGGCTACACCTTC. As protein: CASSLDRGLVSYGYTF.

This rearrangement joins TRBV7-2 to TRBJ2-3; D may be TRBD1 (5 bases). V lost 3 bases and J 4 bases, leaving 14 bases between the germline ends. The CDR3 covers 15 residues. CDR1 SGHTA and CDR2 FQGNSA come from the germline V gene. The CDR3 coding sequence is TGTGCCAGCAGCTTTTGGGGCGGAAACCCAGATACGCAGTATTTT. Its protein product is CASSFWGGNPDTQYF.

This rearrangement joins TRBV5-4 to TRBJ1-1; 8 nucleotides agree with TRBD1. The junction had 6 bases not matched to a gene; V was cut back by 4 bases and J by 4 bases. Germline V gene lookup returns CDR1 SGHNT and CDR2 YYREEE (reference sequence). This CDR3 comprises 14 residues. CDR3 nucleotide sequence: TGTGCCAGCAGCGCGGGACAGGCTGGCACTGAAGCTTTCTTT. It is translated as CASSAGQAGTEAFF.

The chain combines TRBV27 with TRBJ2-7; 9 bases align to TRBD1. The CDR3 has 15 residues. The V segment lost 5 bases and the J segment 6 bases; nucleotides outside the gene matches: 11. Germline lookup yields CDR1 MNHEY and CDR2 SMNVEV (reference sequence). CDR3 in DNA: TGTGCCAGCAGTAAATCGGGACAGGGTTTTGGCGAGCAGTACTTC. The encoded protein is CASSKSGQGFGEQYF.

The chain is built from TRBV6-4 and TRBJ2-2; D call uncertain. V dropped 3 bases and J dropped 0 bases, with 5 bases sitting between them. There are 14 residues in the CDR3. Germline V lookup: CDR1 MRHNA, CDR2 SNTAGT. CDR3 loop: CASSEFTNTGELFF. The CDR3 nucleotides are TGTGCCAGCAGTGAGTTCACGAACACCGGGGAGCTGTTTTTT.

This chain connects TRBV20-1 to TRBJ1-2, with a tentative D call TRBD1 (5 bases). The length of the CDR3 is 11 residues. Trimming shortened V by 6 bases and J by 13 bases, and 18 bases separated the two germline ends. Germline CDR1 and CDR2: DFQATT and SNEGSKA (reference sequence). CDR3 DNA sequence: TGCAGTGCGGCCGGACAAGTGGTCGGCACCTTC. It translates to CSAAGQVVGTF.

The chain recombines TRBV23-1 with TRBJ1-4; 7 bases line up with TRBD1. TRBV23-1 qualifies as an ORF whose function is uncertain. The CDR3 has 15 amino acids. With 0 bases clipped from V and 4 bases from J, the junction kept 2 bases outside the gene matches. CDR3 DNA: TGCGCCAGCAGTCAATCGTGGGACAGTAATGAAAAACTGTTTTTT. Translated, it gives CASSQSWDSNEKLFF.

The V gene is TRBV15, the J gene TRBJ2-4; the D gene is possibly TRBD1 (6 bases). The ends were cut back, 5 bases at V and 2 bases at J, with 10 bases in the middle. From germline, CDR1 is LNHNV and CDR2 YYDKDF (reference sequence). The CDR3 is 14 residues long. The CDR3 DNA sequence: TGTGCCACCAGCCCCGACAGGACCAAAAACATTCAGTACTTC. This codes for CATSPDRTKNIQYF.

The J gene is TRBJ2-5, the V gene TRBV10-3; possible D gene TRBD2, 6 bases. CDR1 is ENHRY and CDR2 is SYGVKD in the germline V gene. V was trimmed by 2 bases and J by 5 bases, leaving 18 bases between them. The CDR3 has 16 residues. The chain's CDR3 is CAISEVVGGGTETQYF. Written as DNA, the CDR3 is TGTGCCATCAGTGAGGTAGTGGGAGGTGGCACTGAGACCCAGTACTTC.

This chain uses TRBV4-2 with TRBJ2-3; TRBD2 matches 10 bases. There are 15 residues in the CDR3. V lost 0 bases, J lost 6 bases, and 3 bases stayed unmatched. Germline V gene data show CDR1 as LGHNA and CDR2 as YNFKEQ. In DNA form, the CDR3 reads TGTGCCAGCAGCCAAGATACTAGCGGGGATGATACGCAGTATTTT. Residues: CASSQDTSGDDTQYF.

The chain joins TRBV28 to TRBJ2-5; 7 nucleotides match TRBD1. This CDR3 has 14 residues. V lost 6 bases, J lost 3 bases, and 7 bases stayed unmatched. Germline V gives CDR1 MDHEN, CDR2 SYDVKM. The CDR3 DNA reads TGTGCCAGCAGAAACAGGGGCGATAAAGAGACCCAGTACTTC. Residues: CASRNRGDKETQYF.

For the CDR3, the DNA is TGTGCCAGCAGTTCGACACCGGGACAGGTAACCTACGAGCAGTACTTC. Its protein product is CASSSTPGQVTYEQYF. The J gene is TRBJ2-7, the V gene TRBV28, with 8 bases identical to TRBD1. This CDR3 is 16 amino acids long. The J segment lost 2 bases and the V segment lost 4 bases, leaving 10 bases of the junction unmatched. CDR1 and CDR2 (germline): MDHEN, SYDVKM.

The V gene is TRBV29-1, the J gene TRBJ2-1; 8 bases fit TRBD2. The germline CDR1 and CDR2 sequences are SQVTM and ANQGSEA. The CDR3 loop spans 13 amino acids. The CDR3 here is CSVRAGDYNEQFF. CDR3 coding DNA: TGCAGTGTTAGAGCGGGGGACTACAATGAGCAGTTCTTC.

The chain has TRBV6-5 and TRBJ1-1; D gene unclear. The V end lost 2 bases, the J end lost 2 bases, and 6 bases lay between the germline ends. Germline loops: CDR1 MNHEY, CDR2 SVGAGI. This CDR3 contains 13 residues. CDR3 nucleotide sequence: TGTGCCAGCAGTTACACACCAAACACTGAAGCTTTCTTT. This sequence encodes CASSYTPNTEAFF.